This TCR beta chain comes out of a study of blood T cell repertoires in COVID-19 (dated by TCRdb to about 2020). In terms of the full investigation: Collaborator samples came from the United States, Italy and Spain and covered acute and convalescent phases of COVID-19. The repertoires were made available in a free public database intended to serve as a resource for research on the immune response to SARS-CoV-2. The samples were drawn from the first 160 participants of the ongoing ImmuneRACE study and from 1,254 subjects provided by 6 global collaborators. The prospective study material was composed of cDNA or gDNA derived from T cells, B-cell-depleted T cells, or PBMCs. Sample metadata almost always included a de-identified subject ID, COVID-19 status, age in years and sex. HLA class I and class II types, where available, came from metadata supplied by the sample provider rather than from assay-based typing. Deeply sampled blood TCRbeta repertoires from subjects exposed to, actively infected with, or recovered from COVID-19 were included in the dataset. Study-level results and caveats: How much clinical and demographic metadata was included differed by source and by participant, and the metadata was provided uncurated.

Looking up the germline V gene (reference sequence) yields CDR1 SGHNT and CDR2 YYREEE. From its cysteine to its phenylalanine, the CDR3 spans 14 amino acids. Only the CDR3 part of the read is kept: 42 bases, read in frame from the first base. The junction carries 9 bases between V and J, which are trimmed by 1 base and 7 bases respectively. At one collaborating source in Seattle, patients were enrolled during active infection and were followed longitudinally through the course of disease. Collaborating institutions collected whole blood in K2EDTA tubes following their own protocols. For TCRbeta analysis, collaborator samples were shipped as frozen whole blood, as isolated PBMCs, or as DNA extracted from either sample type. TCRbeta CDR3 regions were amplified from genomic DNA using the immunoSEQ Assay, a bias-controlled multiplex PCR. On the study's bioinformatics: Nucleated cell counts per sample were estimated from amplification of reference gene primers within the assay. To quantify the absolute abundance of each unique TCRbeta CDR3 rearrangement, sequence reads were collapsed and filtered. For each sample, productive Simpson clonality was calculated as the square root of Simpson's diversity index over productive rearrangements. TCRdb mirrors the immuneACCESS table, restricted to in-frame sequences. Some clones are absent from its copies; in checked studies, under half trace to an unresolved V gene, and the reason for the others is unknown. V and J calls and clone size are as listed in that table; D and trimming were resolved from the DNA. This sample lists 350,000 or so clones; approximately 89% were detected once. Around 3.9% of the sample goes to the ten largest clones.

As concerns this clone: No antigen is known for it. Base qualities are not recorded, but no much larger clone differs from it by a single base.

This receptor was obtained from a woman in her fifties or sixties with COVID-19, enrolled during active disease. Sequencing was done on a sample of peripheral blood. The sequence joins TRBV5-4 to TRBJ1-6, with no D gene named confidently. The DNA is TGTGCCAGCAGCTTGCAGGAACCCAATTCACCCCTCCACTTT. This encodes CASSLQEPNSPLHF.